This passage covers 7 T cell receptor beta chains from one sample sequenced in a study of glioma-infiltrating T cells after dendritic cell vaccination. Profiled with immunoSEQ multiplex PCR; TCRdb holds only in-frame clones, not every one. Of about 49,000 clones listed, 85% are singletons. This material consisted of blood, taken before dendritic cell vaccination. The receptor source for this set is a human donor with glioblastoma.

V is TRBV30 and J is TRBJ2-4, with 7 nucleotides matching TRBD1. Germline CDR1 is GTSNPN and CDR2 is SVGIG (reference sequence). CDR3 size: 14 residues. V lost 1 base to trimming and J lost 2 bases; unmatched junction nucleotides: 2. CDR3 sequence (DNA): TGTGCCTGGAGTGCGACAGGGACCAAAAACATTCAGTACTTC. Translation: CAWSATGTKNIQYF.

This clone came up a few times. The rearrangement links TRBV9 to TRBJ1-3; maybe TRBD1 (6 bases). The CDR3 has 14 residues. Per the germline V gene, CDR1 is SGDLS and CDR2 is YYNGEE. The V gene lost 7 bases and the J gene lost 3 bases, with 14 bases spanning the gap. Written as DNA, the CDR3 is TGTGCCAGCGGGGGAACAGGGAGTGGAAACACCATATATTTT. Translating it yields CASGGTGSGNTIYF.

The V call is TRBV19, the J call TRBJ2-7; 8 nucleotides agree with TRBD2. Trimming at V came to 0 bases and at J to 6 bases, leaving 7 bases not matched to a gene. Per the germline V gene, CDR1 is LNHDA and CDR2 is SQIVND (reference sequence). The CDR3 loop spans 15 amino acids. CDR3 residues: CASSIDVAGGSEQYF. Written as DNA, the CDR3 is TGTGCCAGTAGTATAGATGTGGCGGGGGGCTCCGAGCAGTACTTC. The full variable domain, with the rest looked up from reference TRBV19 and TRBJ2-7, is DGGITQSPKYLFRKEGQNVTLSCEQNLNHDAMYWYRQDPGQGLRLIYYSQIVNDFQKGDIAEGYSVSREKKESFPLTVTSAQKNPTAFYLCASSIDVAGGSEQYFGPGTRLTVT.

The V and J genes are TRBV12-5 and TRBJ1-1; D is ambiguous. From germline, CDR1 is LGHNT and CDR2 FRNRAP. This CDR3 has 14 amino acids. V shed 7 bases and J shed 1 base, with 13 bases lying between them. The CDR3 sequence: CASVLTLANTEAFF. In nucleotides, the CDR3 is TGTGCTAGTGTCCTCACCCTAGCGAACACTGAAGCTTTCTTT.

This rearrangement joins TRBV5-1 to TRBJ1-5; TRBD1 aligns across 9 bases. The trim removed 3 bases at V and 0 bases at J, leaving 13 bases unmatched. The CDR3 extends over 19 amino acids. Per germline, CDR1 SGHRS and CDR2 YFSETQ. Written as DNA, the CDR3 is TGCGCCAGCAGCTCTCCGGGACAGGGTACGAGAAATAGCAATCAGCCCCAGCATTTT. Translated: CASSSPGQGTRNSNQPQHF.

The V and J genes are TRBV7-8 and TRBJ2-3, with 9 bases aligning to TRBD2. This CDR3 is 15 amino acids long. The germline gives CDR1 SGHVS, CDR2 FQNEAQ. Trimming at V came to 5 bases and at J to 6 bases, leaving 9 bases not matched to a gene. In DNA form, the CDR3 reads TGTGCCAGCAGCGACCGTAGCGGGGGCTCCGATACGCAGTATTTT. Residues: CASSDRSGGSDTQYF.

The gene calls are TRBV27 and TRBJ1-1, with D unresolved. CDR3 length: 13 residues. V was cut by 3 bases and J by 1 base, with 6 bases left in between. Germline CDR1 reads MNHEY; CDR2 reads SMNVEV (reference sequence). CDR3 coding DNA: TGTGCCAGCAGTTTCGGGTCGAACACTGAAGCTTTCTTT. Its protein product is CASSFGSNTEAFF.